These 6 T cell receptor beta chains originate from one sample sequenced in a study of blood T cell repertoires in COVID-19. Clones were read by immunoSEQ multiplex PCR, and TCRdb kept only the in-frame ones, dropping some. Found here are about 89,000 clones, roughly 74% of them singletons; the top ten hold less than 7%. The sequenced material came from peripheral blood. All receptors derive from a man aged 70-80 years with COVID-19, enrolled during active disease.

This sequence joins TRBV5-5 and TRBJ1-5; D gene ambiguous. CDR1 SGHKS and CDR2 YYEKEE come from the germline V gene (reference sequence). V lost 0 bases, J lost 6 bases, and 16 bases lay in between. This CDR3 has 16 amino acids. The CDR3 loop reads CASSLEGGPNGQPQHF. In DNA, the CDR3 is TGTGCCAGCAGCTTGGAGGGCGGGCCGAATGGTCAGCCCCAGCATTTT.

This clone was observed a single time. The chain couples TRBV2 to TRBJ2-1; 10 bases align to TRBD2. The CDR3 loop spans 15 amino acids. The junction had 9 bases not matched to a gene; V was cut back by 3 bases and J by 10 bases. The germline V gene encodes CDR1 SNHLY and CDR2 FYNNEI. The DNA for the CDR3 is TGTGCCAGCAGTGATAGGGCTAGCGGGAGAAACGAGCAGTTCTTC. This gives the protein CASSDRASGRNEQFF. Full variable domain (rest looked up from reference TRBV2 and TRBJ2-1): EPEVTQTPSHQVTQMGQEVILRCVPISNHLYFYWYRQILGQKVEFLVSFYNNEISEKSEIFDDQFSVERPDGSNFTLKIRSTKLEDSAMYFCASSDRASGRNEQFFGPGTRLTVL.

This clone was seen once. The CDR3, as DNA: TGCAGTGCTAGAGTATCCCATGAGCAGTTCTTC. Translated, it gives CSARVSHEQFF. The chain links TRBV20-1 to TRBJ2-1; D is unresolved. The CDR3 extends over 11 amino acids. V dropped 1 base and J dropped 8 bases, with 6 bases sitting between them. The germline V gene encodes CDR1 DFQATT and CDR2 SNEGSKA (reference sequence).

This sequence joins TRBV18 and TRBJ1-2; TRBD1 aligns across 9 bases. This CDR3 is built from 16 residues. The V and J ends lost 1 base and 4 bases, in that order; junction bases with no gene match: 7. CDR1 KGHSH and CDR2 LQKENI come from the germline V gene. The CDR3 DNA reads TGTGCCAGCTCACCACAGCCTGCGGACAGGGGCTATGGCTACACCTTC. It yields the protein CASSPQPADRGYGYTF. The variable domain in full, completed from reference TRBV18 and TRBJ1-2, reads NAGVMQNPRHLVRRRGQEARLRCSPMKGHSHVYWYRQLPEEGLKFMVYLQKENIIDESGMPKERFSAEFPKEGPSILRIQQVVRGDSAAYFCASSPQPADRGYGYTFGSGTRLTVV.

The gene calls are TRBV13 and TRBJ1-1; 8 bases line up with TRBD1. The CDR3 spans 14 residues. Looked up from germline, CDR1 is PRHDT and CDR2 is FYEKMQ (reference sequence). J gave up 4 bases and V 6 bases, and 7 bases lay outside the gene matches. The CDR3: CASSSQGVRTEAFF. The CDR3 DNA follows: TGTGCCAGCAGTTCACAGGGGGTACGCACTGAAGCTTTCTTT.

The CDR3: CASSQSGQGRTEAFF. The CDR3 DNA reads TGTGCCAGCAGCCAATCCGGACAGGGGAGGACTGAAGCTTTCTTT. This chain joins TRBV16 and TRBJ1-1, with 9 bases matching TRBD1. The CDR3 is 15 amino acids. Trimming cost V 0 bases and J 5 bases; bases outside gene matches: 4. The germline V gene encodes CDR1 KGHSY and CDR2 FQNENV.